The rows below give T cell receptor beta chains drawn from one sample of a study of regulatory T cells in long-lasting Graves disease. One entry per CDR3 protein, called by TCRdb with MiXCR from the multiplex PCR reads. The data hold about 320,000 distinct CDR3 sequences, with 15% to 20% observed a single time. Specimen: peripheral blood mononuclear cells (PBMCs), collected at new diagnosis, from a patient treated with antithyroid drugs. The receptors shown here come from a female donor with Graves disease. Each CDR3 is given with its conserved first and last residue. The order of the fields is V gene, D gene, clone size, J gene, CDR3 DNA, CDR3 protein. D genes are given only for firm matches. Expanded clones are given a class, and other clones once, few, many or no size at all.

v_gene: TRBV19
d_gene: TRBD2
abundance: NA
j_gene: TRBJ2-5
CDR3nt: TGTGCCAGTAGTAAGGTGGGGGGGCAAGAGACCCAGTACTTC
CDR3aa: CASSKVGGQETQYF

v_gene: TRBV11-3
d_gene: TRBD1
abundance: many
j_gene: TRBJ1-3
CDR3nt: TGTGCCAGCAGCACCAGACAGGGAGACTCTGGAAACACCATATATTTT
CDR3aa: CASSTRQGDSGNTIYF

v_gene: TRBV2
d_gene: NA
abundance: once
j_gene: TRBJ2-1
CDR3nt: TGTGCCAGCGGGACCACATTTAATGAGCAGTTCTTC
CDR3aa: CASGTTFNEQFF

v_gene: TRBV6-5
d_gene: NA
abundance: NA
j_gene: TRBJ1-4
CDR3nt: TGTGCCAGCAGTTCCTTAGCTGGGTCTACTAATGAAAAACTGTTTTTT
CDR3aa: CASSSLAGSTNEKLFF

v_gene: TRBV6-1
d_gene: TRBD2
abundance: few
j_gene: TRBJ2-6
CDR3nt: TGTGCCAGCAGTGGCAGCGGGAGGGTTAGTGGGGCCAACGTCCTGACTTTC
CDR3aa: CASSGSGRVSGANVLTF

v_gene: TRBV27
d_gene: TRBD1
abundance: many
j_gene: TRBJ1-2
CDR3nt: TGTGCCAGCAGTCTCAACAGGGGGAACTATGGCTACACCTTC
CDR3aa: CASSLNRGNYGYTF

v_gene: TRBV3-1
d_gene: NA
abundance: once
j_gene: TRBJ1-2
CDR3nt: TGTGCCAGCAGCCAAGGACCAAACTATGGCTACACCTTC
CDR3aa: CASSQGPNYGYTF

v_gene: TRBV27
d_gene: NA
abundance: NA
j_gene: TRBJ1-1
CDR3nt: TGTGCCAGCAGTTTCCCAGGGACGACTGAAGCTTTCTTT
CDR3aa: CASSFPGTTEAFF

v_gene: TRBV28
d_gene: NA
abundance: NA
j_gene: TRBJ1-1
CDR3nt: TGTGCCAGCACAGAGTTGCTGAACACTGAAGCTTTCTTT
CDR3aa: CASTELLNTEAFF

v_gene: TRBV30
d_gene: NA
abundance: NA
j_gene: TRBJ2-6
CDR3nt: TGTGCCTGGAGTGTACGGGGATTGGGGGCCAACGTCCTGACTTTC
CDR3aa: CAWSVRGLGANVLTF

v_gene: TRBV11-1
d_gene: NA
abundance: many
j_gene: TRBJ1-1
CDR3nt: TGTGCCAGCAGCCAGCGGGGCTTGCGGACTGAAGCTTTCTTT
CDR3aa: CASSQRGLRTEAFF

v_gene: TRBV12-3/TRBV12-4
d_gene: TRBD2
abundance: many
j_gene: TRBJ2-5
CDR3nt: TGTGCCAGCAGTTTATGGGCGGGAGGATTTGAGACCCAGTACTTC
CDR3aa: CASSLWAGGFETQYF

v_gene: TRBV19
d_gene: TRBD2
abundance: NA
j_gene: TRBJ2-7
CDR3nt: TGTGCCAGTAGTATTGGACTAGCGGTCTCCTACGAGCAGTACTTC
CDR3aa: CASSIGLAVSYEQYF

v_gene: TRBV3-1
d_gene: NA
abundance: NA
j_gene: TRBJ2-2
CDR3nt: TGTGCCAGCAGCCAGTCCGCGGGAAACACCGGGGAGCTGTTTTTT
CDR3aa: CASSQSAGNTGELFF

v_gene: TRBV15
d_gene: NA
abundance: few
j_gene: TRBJ2-7
CDR3nt: TGTGCCACCAGCAGAGATAGGACTCCCCCGGGCGAGCAGTACTTC
CDR3aa: CATSRDRTPPGEQYF

v_gene: TRBV2
d_gene: TRBD1
abundance: many
j_gene: TRBJ1-1
CDR3nt: TGTGCCAGCAGTGCCGGGACAGATAAAGCTTTCTTT
CDR3aa: CASSAGTDKAFF

v_gene: TRBV28
d_gene: TRBD1
abundance: many
j_gene: TRBJ2-3
CDR3nt: TGTGCCAGCAAGGACAGGGGGCTAGGTGTAACAGATACGCAGTATTTT
CDR3aa: CASKDRGLGVTDTQYF

v_gene: TRBV20-1
d_gene: NA
abundance: many
j_gene: TRBJ1-5
CDR3nt: TGCAGTGCAAGGGGAGGGCCTGTTAGCAATCAGCCCCAGCATTTT
CDR3aa: CSARGGPVSNQPQHF

v_gene: TRBV10-3
d_gene: NA
abundance: many
j_gene: TRBJ1-2
CDR3nt: TGTGCCATCAGTGGTGATGGGGACTATGGCTACACCTTC
CDR3aa: CAISGDGDYGYTF

v_gene: TRBV5-1
d_gene: NA
abundance: many
j_gene: TRBJ1-4
CDR3nt: TGCGCCAGCAGCCCAGGGGAAGGAACTAATGAAAAACTGTTTTTT
CDR3aa: CASSPGEGTNEKLFF

v_gene: TRBV28
d_gene: TRBD2
abundance: many
j_gene: TRBJ2-7
CDR3nt: TGTGCCAGCAGTCCCGGGACTAGCGGGAGGGGGTTCTACGAGCAGTACTTC
CDR3aa: CASSPGTSGRGFYEQYF

v_gene: TRBV5-1
d_gene: TRBD1
abundance: many
j_gene: TRBJ2-7
CDR3nt: TGCGCCAGCAGCTTGTTGGGGACAGCCTCCTACGAGCAGTACTTC
CDR3aa: CASSLLGTASYEQYF

v_gene: TRBV14
d_gene: TRBD1
abundance: few
j_gene: TRBJ2-5
CDR3nt: TGTGCCAGCAGCCAATTAGGGACAGGTCGACAAGAGACCCAGTACTTC
CDR3aa: CASSQLGTGRQETQYF

v_gene: TRBV12-3/TRBV12-4
d_gene: TRBD1
abundance: many
j_gene: TRBJ1-1
CDR3nt: TGTGCCAGCGGGGTTACAGGGGGCTTTGTCACTGAAGCTTTCTTT
CDR3aa: CASGVTGGFVTEAFF

v_gene: TRBV12-3/TRBV12-4
d_gene: NA
abundance: many
j_gene: TRBJ2-1
CDR3nt: TGTGCCAGCAGTTTACTAGGAGGCAGTGAGCAGTTCTTC
CDR3aa: CASSLLGGSEQFF

v_gene: TRBV12-3/TRBV12-4
d_gene: NA
abundance: many
j_gene: TRBJ1-2
CDR3nt: TGTGCCAGCAGGCGGGAAGGGGGCTACACCTTC
CDR3aa: CASRREGGYTF

v_gene: TRBV14
d_gene: NA
abundance: NA
j_gene: TRBJ1-2
CDR3nt: TGTGCCAGCAGCCAAACAATAGCAGGGGACGGCTACACCTTC
CDR3aa: CASSQTIAGDGYTF

v_gene: TRBV28
d_gene: NA
abundance: many
j_gene: TRBJ1-1
CDR3nt: TGTGCCAGCAGCCCTGACAGCGAAGCTTTCTTT
CDR3aa: CASSPDSEAFF

v_gene: TRBV13
d_gene: NA
abundance: many
j_gene: TRBJ2-1
CDR3nt: TGTGCCAGCAGCGAGGCAGGGGAGATGGACTACAATGAGCAGTTCTTC
CDR3aa: CASSEAGEMDYNEQFF

v_gene: TRBV4-1
d_gene: NA
abundance: few
j_gene: TRBJ2-4
CDR3nt: TGCGCCAGCAGCCATGACCTGGGATGGGACATTCAGTACTTC
CDR3aa: CASSHDLGWDIQYF

v_gene: TRBV30
d_gene: NA
abundance: NA
j_gene: TRBJ2-7
CDR3nt: TGTGCCTGGATGGGGTTTGAGAGCGGGCTAGGCGAGCAGTACTTC
CDR3aa: CAWMGFESGLGEQYF

v_gene: TRBV7-9
d_gene: NA
abundance: many
j_gene: TRBJ1-1
CDR3nt: TGTGCCAGCGCGGGTTTTGGAGGGAACACTGAAGCTTTCTTT
CDR3aa: CASAGFGGNTEAFF

v_gene: TRBV5-1
d_gene: TRBD2
abundance: NA
j_gene: TRBJ2-1
CDR3nt: TGCGCCAGCAGCATGGAGGGGCGAGCGGGAGGGTCCTACAATGAGCAGTTCTTC
CDR3aa: CASSMEGRAGGSYNEQFF

v_gene: TRBV13
d_gene: TRBD2
abundance: many
j_gene: TRBJ2-3
CDR3nt: TGTGCCAGCAGCTCGTCAGAGCGGGAGGGGGACACAGATACGCAGTATTTT
CDR3aa: CASSSSEREGDTDTQYF

v_gene: TRBV2
d_gene: NA
abundance: many
j_gene: TRBJ2-3
CDR3nt: TGTGCCAGCAGTTACAGGACAGATACGCAGTATTTT
CDR3aa: CASSYRTDTQYF

v_gene: TRBV28
d_gene: NA
abundance: many
j_gene: TRBJ1-5
CDR3nt: TGTGCCAGCAGTACCAGGTTGGGCAATCAGCCCCAGCATTTT
CDR3aa: CASSTRLGNQPQHF

v_gene: TRBV6-2/TRBV6-3
d_gene: TRBD2
abundance: many
j_gene: TRBJ2-1
CDR3nt: TGTGCCAGCCGTCTTCTAGCGGGATCCTACAATGAGCAGTTCTTC
CDR3aa: CASRLLAGSYNEQFF

v_gene: TRBV4-1
d_gene: NA
abundance: NA
j_gene: TRBJ1-5
CDR3nt: TGCGCCAGCAGGCCCACAGGGACCAGCAATCAGCCCCAGCATTTT
CDR3aa: CASRPTGTSNQPQHF

v_gene: TRBV5-6
d_gene: NA
abundance: few
j_gene: TRBJ1-2
CDR3nt: TGTGCCAGCCCGGGGCGTCGGAGGGGCTACACCTTC
CDR3aa: CASPGRRRGYTF

v_gene: TRBV15
d_gene: TRBD2
abundance: few
j_gene: TRBJ2-7
CDR3nt: TGTGCCACCAGCAGAGATGGGGCTAGCGGGACCTACGAGCAGTACTTC
CDR3aa: CATSRDGASGTYEQYF

v_gene: TRBV11-1
d_gene: NA
abundance: many
j_gene: TRBJ1-2
CDR3nt: TGTGCCAGCAGCTTAGGTCTGGGCGGCTACACCTTC
CDR3aa: CASSLGLGGYTF

v_gene: TRBV9
d_gene: NA
abundance: many
j_gene: TRBJ2-5
CDR3nt: TGTGCCAGCAGCGTAGGGTACCAAGAGACCCAGTACTTC
CDR3aa: CASSVGYQETQYF

v_gene: TRBV2
d_gene: NA
abundance: many
j_gene: TRBJ2-5
CDR3nt: TGTGCCAGCAGCGGCCCGGCGGTAAATTTTCCGGAGACCCAGTACTTC
CDR3aa: CASSGPAVNFPETQYF

v_gene: TRBV12-3/TRBV12-4
d_gene: TRBD2
abundance: many
j_gene: TRBJ2-1
CDR3nt: TGTGCCAGCAGTCCCTCTTCTAGCGGAGGCCTGGACAATGAGCAGTTCTTC
CDR3aa: CASSPSSSGGLDNEQFF

v_gene: TRBV5-1
d_gene: NA
abundance: many
j_gene: TRBJ2-7
CDR3nt: TGCGCCAGCAGCTTGTTCGACGAGCAGTACTTC
CDR3aa: CASSLFDEQYF

v_gene: TRBV20-1
d_gene: NA
abundance: few
j_gene: TRBJ1-1
CDR3nt: TGCAGTGCTACAAGGGGGAACACTGAAGCTTTCTTT
CDR3aa: CSATRGNTEAFF

v_gene: TRBV11-2
d_gene: NA
abundance: many
j_gene: TRBJ2-7
CDR3nt: TGTGCCAGCAGCTTGGCCCAGGGGTTCTCCTACGAGCAGTACTTC
CDR3aa: CASSLAQGFSYEQYF

v_gene: TRBV6-5
d_gene: NA
abundance: many
j_gene: TRBJ1-4
CDR3nt: TGTGCCAGCAGTTCCCCCGGGCCGGGGGGGGAAAAACTGTTTTTT
CDR3aa: CASSSPGPGGEKLFF

v_gene: TRBV14
d_gene: NA
abundance: few
j_gene: TRBJ2-2
CDR3nt: TGTGCCAGCAGCCCGCCGTGGAGATCCGGGGAGCTGTTTTTT
CDR3aa: CASSPPWRSGELFF

v_gene: TRBV19
d_gene: NA
abundance: NA
j_gene: TRBJ2-5
CDR3nt: TGTGCCAGTAGTATCCAGTTCCGGGGCCAAGAGACCCAGTACTTC
CDR3aa: CASSIQFRGQETQYF

v_gene: TRBV28
d_gene: TRBD2
abundance: many
j_gene: TRBJ2-3
CDR3nt: TGTGCCAGCAGTCAACCGGGACTAGCGGGAGAACCAACTAGCACAGATACGCAGTATTTT
CDR3aa: CASSQPGLAGEPTSTDTQYF

v_gene: TRBV28
d_gene: NA
abundance: NA
j_gene: TRBJ2-5
CDR3nt: TGTGCCAGCGGGCGATGGGGGGTAGAAGAGACCCAGTACTTC
CDR3aa: CASGRWGVEETQYF